Presented here are 22 T cell receptor beta chains from one specimen sequenced in a study of blood T cell repertoires in COVID-19. The method was immunoSEQ multiplex PCR; TCRdb's version includes in-frame clones alone and lacks a portion of them. The data hold 250,000 to 400,000 clones, with around 87% observed a single time. The specimen was PBMCs or T cells enriched from blood (not recorded which). The receptors were sampled from a woman in her 30s who had recovered from COVID-19.

The CDR3 reads CASLGTGYGYTF. CDR3 nucleotides: TGTGCCAGCCTCGGGACAGGGTACGGCTACACCTTC. V and J are TRBV28 and TRBJ1-2, with TRBD1 matching over 9 bases. The V gene end was trimmed by 8 bases and the J gene end by 8 bases; junction bases not matched to a gene: 6. Per the germline V gene, CDR1 is MDHEN and CDR2 is SYDVKM. CDR3 size: 12 residues.

The chain couples TRBV18 to TRBJ1-4; D remains ambiguous. CDR1 is KGHSH, CDR2 LQKENI, per germline. The germline V and J ends were trimmed by 3 bases and 4 bases, with 6 bases remaining between them. The CDR3 covers 13 residues. CDR3 in amino acids: CASSPSFNEKLFF. The CDR3, as DNA: TGTGCCAGCTCACCCTCCTTTAATGAAAAACTGTTTTTT.

The chain is built from TRBV30 and TRBJ1-2; TRBD1 aligns across 7 bases. The V gene's germline CDR1 is GTSNPN and CDR2 SVGIG (reference sequence). The CDR3 contains 14 residues. The J segment lost 5 bases and the V segment lost 4 bases, leaving 10 bases of the junction unmatched. The CDR3 DNA is TGTGCCTGGACCCGGGGGGGGACAGATTATGGCTACACCTTC. Translating it yields CAWTRGGTDYGYTF. The full variable domain, with the rest looked up from reference TRBV30 and TRBJ1-2, is SQTIHQWPATLVQPVGSPLSLECTVEGTSNPNLYWYRQAAGRGLQLLFYSVGIGQISSEVPQNLSASRPQDRQFILSSKKLLLSDSGFYLCAWTRGGTDYGYTFGSGTRLTVV.

This clone was seen at least ten times. The chain combines TRBV7-9 with TRBJ2-1, with 13 bases matching TRBD2. J was trimmed by 8 bases and V by 2 bases; bases with no gene match: 6. The length of the CDR3 is 16 residues. Germline V gene data show CDR1 as SEHNR and CDR2 as FQNEAQ (reference sequence). This CDR3 is CASSLFTSGGADEQFF. The CDR3 DNA is TGTGCCAGCAGCTTATTTACTAGCGGGGGGGCGGATGAGCAGTTCTTC.

This rearrangement joins TRBV7-2 to TRBJ2-2, with D maybe TRBD2 (6 bases). This CDR3 region has 16 residues. Trimming shortened V by 5 bases and J by 3 bases, and 16 bases separated the two germline ends. From germline, CDR1 is SGHTA and CDR2 FQGNSA. CDR3 DNA: TGTGCCAGCAGCCCGCGATACGGGGGTTACACCGGGGAGCTGTTTTTT. Translating it yields CASSPRYGGYTGELFF.

The chain carries TRBV19 and TRBJ2-1; D might be TRBD2 (6 bases). CDR1 is LNHDA and CDR2 is SQIVND in the germline V gene (reference sequence). CDR3 size: 16 residues. V was shortened by 4 bases and J by 0 bases, with 13 bases between the two germline ends. CDR3 region: CASSRGVYSSYNEQFF. CDR3 DNA sequence: TGTGCCAGTAGTAGGGGGGTCTATAGCTCCTACAATGAGCAGTTCTTC.

The chain recombines TRBV2 with TRBJ2-7; tentatively, D is TRBD1 (5 bases). Germline V gene sequence: CDR1 SNHLY, CDR2 FYNNEI. The length of the CDR3 is 14 residues. Trimming cost V 2 bases and J 4 bases, with 12 bases left between them. In DNA, the CDR3 is TGTGCCAGCAGTGAATCAGCAGGGTTGTACGAGCAGTACTTC. Translated: CASSESAGLYEQYF.

This chain connects TRBV7-2 to TRBJ2-1, with 11 positions matching TRBD1. Per the germline V gene, CDR1 is SGHTA and CDR2 is FQGNSA. The CDR3 extends over 15 amino acids. V lost 0 bases to trimming and J lost 9 bases; unmatched junction nucleotides: 4. CDR3 DNA: TGTGCCAGCAGCTTAGCGGGGACAGGGGGTAGTGAGCAGTTCTTC. It translates to CASSLAGTGGSEQFF.

This clone was seen once. The chain employs TRBV5-1 and TRBJ1-4, with 10 bases identical to TRBD1. The CDR3 totals 15 residues. CDR1 is SGHRS, CDR2 YFSETQ, per germline. J lost 5 bases, V lost 4 bases, and 5 bases had no gene match. The CDR3 region has the DNA TGCGCCAGCAGCCCCCGGGACAGGGGAAATGAAAAACTGTTTTTT. This gives the protein CASSPRDRGNEKLFF. Supplemented by reference TRBV5-1 and TRBJ1-4, the full variable domain reads KAGVTQTPRYLIKTRGQQVTLSCSPISGHRSVSWYQQTPGQGLQFLFEYFSETQRNKGNFPGRFSGRQFSNSRSEMNVSTLELGDSALYLCASSPRDRGNEKLFFGSGTQLSVL.

Written as DNA, the CDR3 is TGTGCCAGCAGCGATGGGGGGGCTGGTCGCAATGAGCAGTTCTTC. Its translation is CASSDGGAGRNEQFF. This sequence joins TRBV9 and TRBJ2-1; tentative D call: TRBD2 (7 bases). CDR1 and CDR2 from the germline V gene are SGDLS and YYNGEE. Deletions cut 3 bases from V and 6 bases from J, with 16 bases between. The CDR3 spans 15 residues.

The rearrangement uses TRBV19 and TRBJ1-1; D is possibly TRBD1 (5 bases). The CDR3 runs 14 residues. Germline CDR1 reads LNHDA; CDR2 reads SQIVND (reference sequence). The V gene lost 1 base and the J gene lost 4 bases, with 10 bases spanning the gap. The CDR3: CASSIGRVGTEAFF. The DNA of the CDR3 is TGTGCCAGTAGTATAGGCAGGGTTGGCACTGAAGCTTTCTTT.

The chain employs TRBV5-5 and TRBJ2-2; possibly TRBD2 for D (7 bases). Trimming left V 7 bases short and J 3 bases short, with 13 bases between. CDR1 is SGHKS and CDR2 is YYEKEE in the germline V gene (reference sequence). The CDR3 has 14 residues. In DNA, the CDR3 is TGTGCCAGCTATCAAGGGGGGGACACCGGGGAGCTGTTTTTT. Amino acid sequence: CASYQGGDTGELFF. Full variable domain (rest looked up from reference TRBV5-5 and TRBJ2-2): DAGVTQSPTHLIKTRGQQVTLRCSPISGHKSVSWYQQVLGQGPQFIFQYYEKEERGRGNFPDRFSARQFPNYSSELNVNALLLGDSALYLCASYQGGDTGELFFGEGSRLTVL.

In its sample, this clone was seen once. The chain employs TRBV19 and TRBJ2-2, with a tentative D call TRBD2 (6 bases). From germline, CDR1 is LNHDA and CDR2 SQIVND (reference sequence). The CDR3 is made up of 16 amino acids. V dropped 6 bases and J dropped 5 bases, with 19 bases sitting between them. CDR3 loop: CASSDWGERETGELFF. The CDR3 DNA reads TGTGCCAGTAGCGACTGGGGGGAGAGAGAAACCGGGGAGCTGTTTTTT.

The V gene is TRBV5-1, the J gene TRBJ2-3; unclear D gene. The CDR3 loop spans 13 amino acids. The V and J ends lost 6 bases and 0 bases respectively, with 8 bases between them. From germline, CDR1 is SGHRS and CDR2 YFSETQ. The CDR3 DNA follows: TGCGCCAGCAATACTGGTAGCACAGATACGCAGTATTTT. Its protein is CASNTGSTDTQYF. Supplemented by reference TRBV5-1 and TRBJ2-3, the full variable domain reads KAGVTQTPRYLIKTRGQQVTLSCSPISGHRSVSWYQQTPGQGLQFLFEYFSETQRNKGNFPGRFSGRQFSNSRSEMNVSTLELGDSALYLCASNTGSTDTQYFGPGTRLTVL.

The V gene is TRBV7-8, the J gene TRBJ2-5; D is undetermined. Trimming removed 3 bases from V and 2 bases from J, with 7 bases in between. Per the germline V gene, CDR1 is SGHVS and CDR2 is FQNEAQ. The CDR3 consists of 13 residues. The CDR3 sequence is CASSFPRQETQYF. Here the CDR3 DNA reads TGTGCCAGCAGCTTCCCACGGCAAGAGACCCAGTACTTC.

CDR3 protein: CSVVRMGRGIHEQYF. For the CDR3, the DNA is TGCAGCGTTGTTCGTATGGGCAGGGGTATCCACGAGCAGTACTTC. This rearrangement joins TRBV29-1 to TRBJ2-7; D is possibly TRBD1 (6 bases). Trimming shortened V by 4 bases and J by 5 bases, and 21 bases separated the two germline ends. The CDR3 has 15 amino acids. Germline V CDR1 and CDR2: SQVTM, ANQGSEA.

The chain carries TRBV4-1 and TRBJ1-1; D is undetermined. CDR1 is MGHRA, CDR2 YSYEKL, per germline. This CDR3 region has 15 residues. V was trimmed by 0 bases and J by 8 bases, leaving 16 bases between them. CDR3 in DNA: TGCGCCAGCAGCCAAGAAGCGGACTTTCAAACCGAAGCTTTCTTT. Translating gives CASSQEADFQTEAFF.

The V call is TRBV11-2, the J call TRBJ2-6; possible D gene TRBD2, 6 bases. The CDR3 covers 17 residues. Between the trimmed V and J ends, which lost 5 bases and 1 base, there was a span of 15 bases. Looked up from germline, CDR1 is SGHAT and CDR2 is FQNNGV. CDR3 loop: CASSRAGRRSGANVLTF. DNA for the CDR3: TGTGCCAGCAGCCGCGCCGGGAGAAGGTCTGGGGCCAACGTCCTGACTTTC.

CDR3 protein: CASSPTGGGRKLFF. In DNA form, the CDR3 reads TGTGCCAGCAGTCCAACAGGGGGCGGCCGAAAACTGTTTTTT. V usage is TRBV9 and J usage is TRBJ1-4; TRBD1 matches at 9 bases. The germline gives CDR1 SGDLS, CDR2 YYNGEE. This CDR3 has 14 amino acids. The junction had 9 bases not matched to a gene; V was cut back by 5 bases and J by 10 bases.

This clone was counted once. The chain carries TRBV9 and TRBJ2-3; possibly TRBD2 for D (5 bases). The CDR3 runs to 16 residues. The germline gives CDR1 SGDLS, CDR2 YYNGEE. V was trimmed by 0 bases and J by 0 bases, leaving 11 bases between them. CDR3: CASSVAGLSSTDTQYF. The CDR3 coding sequence is TGTGCCAGCAGCGTAGCGGGGTTGAGCAGCACAGATACGCAGTATTTT.

The chain couples TRBV29-1 to TRBJ1-1; D ambiguous. CDR1 and CDR2 from the germline V gene are SQVTM and ANQGSEA. Between the trimmed V and J ends, which lost 7 bases and 7 bases, there was a span of 19 bases. The CDR3 loop spans 13 amino acids. In DNA, the CDR3 is TGCAGCGCCCAAAAGACGCGGCCCGGTGAAGCTTTCTTT. It yields the protein CSAQKTRPGEAFF. The full variable domain, rest sourced from reference TRBV29-1 and TRBJ1-1, is SAVISQKPSRDICQRGTSLTIQCQVDSQVTMMFWYRQQPGQSLTLIATANQGSEATYESGFVIDKFPISRPNLTFSTLTVSNMSPEDSSIYLCSAQKTRPGEAFFGQGTRLTVV.

The V call is TRBV7-2, the J call TRBJ2-5, with 8 bases matching TRBD1. With 3 bases clipped from V and 5 bases from J, the junction kept 11 bases outside the gene matches. Germline V gene lookup returns CDR1 SGHTA and CDR2 FQGNSA. This CDR3 has 16 residues. The CDR3 region is CASSFGDRGYGETQYF. The CDR3 DNA is TGTGCCAGCAGCTTTGGCGACAGGGGTTACGGGGAGACCCAGTACTTC.